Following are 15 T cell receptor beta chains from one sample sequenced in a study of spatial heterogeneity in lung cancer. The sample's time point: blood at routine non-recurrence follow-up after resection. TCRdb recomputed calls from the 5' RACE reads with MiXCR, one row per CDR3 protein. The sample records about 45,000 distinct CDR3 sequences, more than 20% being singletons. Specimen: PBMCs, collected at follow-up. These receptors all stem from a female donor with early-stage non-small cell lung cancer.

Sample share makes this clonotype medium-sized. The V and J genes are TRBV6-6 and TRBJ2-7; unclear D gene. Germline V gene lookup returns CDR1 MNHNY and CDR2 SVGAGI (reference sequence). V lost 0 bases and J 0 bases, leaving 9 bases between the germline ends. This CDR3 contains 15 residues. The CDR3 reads CASSYSNAASYEQYV. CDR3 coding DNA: TGTGCCAGCAGTTACTCGAACGCGGCCTCCTACGAGCAGTACGTC.

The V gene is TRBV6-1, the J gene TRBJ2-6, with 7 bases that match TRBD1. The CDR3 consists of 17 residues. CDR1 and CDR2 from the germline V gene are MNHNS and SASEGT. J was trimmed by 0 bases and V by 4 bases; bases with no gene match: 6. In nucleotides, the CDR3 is TGTGCCAGCAGTGGAGGGACAGTTCTCTCTGGGGCCAACGTCCTGACTTTC. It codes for CASSGGTVLSGANVLTF.

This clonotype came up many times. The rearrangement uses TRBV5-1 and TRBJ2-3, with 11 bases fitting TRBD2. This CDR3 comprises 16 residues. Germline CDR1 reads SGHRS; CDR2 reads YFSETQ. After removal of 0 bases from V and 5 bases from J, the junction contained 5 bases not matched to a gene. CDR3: CASSLVAGGPEDTQYF. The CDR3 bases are TGCGCCAGCAGCTTGGTAGCGGGAGGGCCGGAAGATACGCAGTATTTT.

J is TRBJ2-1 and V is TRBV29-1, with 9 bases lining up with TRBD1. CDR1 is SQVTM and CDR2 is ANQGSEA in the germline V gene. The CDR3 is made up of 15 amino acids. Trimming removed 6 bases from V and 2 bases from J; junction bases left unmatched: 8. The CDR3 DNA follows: TGCAGCGTGGACGGGACAGGGTTTCCCTACAATGAGCAGTTCTTC. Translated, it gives CSVDGTGFPYNEQFF.

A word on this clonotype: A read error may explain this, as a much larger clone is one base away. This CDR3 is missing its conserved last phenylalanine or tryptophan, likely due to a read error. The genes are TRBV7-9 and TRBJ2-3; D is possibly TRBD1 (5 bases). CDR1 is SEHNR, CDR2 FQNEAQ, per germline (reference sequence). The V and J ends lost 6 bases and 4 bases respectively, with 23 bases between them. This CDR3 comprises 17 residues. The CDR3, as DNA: TGTGCCAGCAGACCCACTAAGGGGCTAGGAAGTCCAGATACGCAGTATTTG. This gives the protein CASRPTKGLGSPDTQYL.

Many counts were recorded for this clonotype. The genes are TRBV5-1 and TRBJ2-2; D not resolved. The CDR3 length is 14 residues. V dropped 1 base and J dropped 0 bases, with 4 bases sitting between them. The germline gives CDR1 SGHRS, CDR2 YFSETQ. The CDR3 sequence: CASSLLPNTGELFF. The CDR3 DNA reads TGCGCCAGCAGCTTGTTACCGAACACCGGGGAGCTGTTTTTT.

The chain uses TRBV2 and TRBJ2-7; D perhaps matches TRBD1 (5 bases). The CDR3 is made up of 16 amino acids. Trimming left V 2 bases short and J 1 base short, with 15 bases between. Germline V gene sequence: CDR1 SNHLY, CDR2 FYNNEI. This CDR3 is CASSELVREYSYEQYV. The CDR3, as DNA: TGTGCCAGCAGTGAACTAGTCAGGGAATATTCCTACGAGCAGTACGTC.

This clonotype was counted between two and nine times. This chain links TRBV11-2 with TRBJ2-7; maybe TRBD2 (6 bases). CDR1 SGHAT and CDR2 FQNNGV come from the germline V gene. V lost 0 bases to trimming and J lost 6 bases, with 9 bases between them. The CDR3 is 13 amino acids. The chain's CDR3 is CASSLDRGGEQYV. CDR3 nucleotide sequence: TGTGCCAGCAGCTTAGACCGGGGAGGCGAGCAGTACGTC.

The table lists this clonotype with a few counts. CDR3 sequence reads: CATSDSRGKETQYF. The CDR3 DNA sequence: TGTGCCACCAGTGATTCACGGGGGAAGGAGACCCAGTACTTC. The J gene is TRBJ2-5, the V gene TRBV24-1; possible D gene TRBD2, 6 bases. Per the germline V gene, CDR1 is KGHDR and CDR2 is SFDVKD. There are 14 residues in the CDR3. Trimming pared 2 bases from V and 5 bases from J, leaving 11 bases between.

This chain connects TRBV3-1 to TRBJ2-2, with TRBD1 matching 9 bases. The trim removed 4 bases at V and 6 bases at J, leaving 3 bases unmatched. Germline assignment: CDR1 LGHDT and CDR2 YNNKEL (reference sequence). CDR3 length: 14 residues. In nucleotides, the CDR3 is TGTGCCAGCAGCCTACAGGGGGCGGCCGGGGAGCTGTTTTTT. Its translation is CASSLQGAAGELFF.

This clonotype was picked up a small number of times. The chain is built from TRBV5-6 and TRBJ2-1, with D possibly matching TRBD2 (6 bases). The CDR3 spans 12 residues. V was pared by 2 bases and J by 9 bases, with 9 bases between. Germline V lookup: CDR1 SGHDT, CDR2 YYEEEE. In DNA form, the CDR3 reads TGTGCCAGCAGCTTCGGGGGAAGTGAGCAGTTCTTC. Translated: CASSFGGSEQFF.

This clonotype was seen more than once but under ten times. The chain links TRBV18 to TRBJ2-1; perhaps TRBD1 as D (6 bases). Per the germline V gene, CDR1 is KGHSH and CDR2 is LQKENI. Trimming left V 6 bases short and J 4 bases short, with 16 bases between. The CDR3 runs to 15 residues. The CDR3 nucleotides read TGTGCCAGCTCGTTCGCAGCAAGGGGGTACAATGAGCAGTTCTTC. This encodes CASSFAARGYNEQFF.

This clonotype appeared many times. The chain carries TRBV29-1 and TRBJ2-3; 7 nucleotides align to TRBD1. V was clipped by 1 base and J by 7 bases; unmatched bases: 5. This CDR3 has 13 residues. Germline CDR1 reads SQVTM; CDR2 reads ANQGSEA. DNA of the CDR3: TGCAGCGTTGAAGTGACAGGGTTGAATACGCAGTATTTT. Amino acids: CSVEVTGLNTQYF.

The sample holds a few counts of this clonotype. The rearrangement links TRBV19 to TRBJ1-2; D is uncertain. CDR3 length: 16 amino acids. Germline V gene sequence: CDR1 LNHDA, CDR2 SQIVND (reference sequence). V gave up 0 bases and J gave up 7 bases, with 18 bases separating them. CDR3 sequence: CASSIDPGSPIGGYTF. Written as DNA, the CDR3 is TGTGCCAGTAGTATAGATCCTGGCAGTCCCATAGGTGGCTACACCTTC.

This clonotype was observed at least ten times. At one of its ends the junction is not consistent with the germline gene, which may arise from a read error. This chain's CDR3 is CASSQSLSYFTDTQYF. CDR3 nucleotides: TGCGCCAGCAGCCAATCCTTATCCTACTTCACAGATACGCAGTATTTT. The chain combines TRBV23-1 with TRBJ2-3; D not resolved. TRBV23-1 is noted as an ORF with a role that remains uncertain. There are 16 residues in the CDR3.